The sequence of this TCR beta chain was determined in a study of blood T cell repertoires in COVID-19. The wider study: Collection of acute and convalescent COVID-19 samples took place in the United States, Italy and Spain. Sources were T cells, B-cell-depleted T cells, or PBMCs; the material itself was cDNA or gDNA.

CDR3 length equals 15 residues. Between the trimmed V and J ends, which lost 5 bases and 5 bases, there was a span of 18 bases. In germline, CDR1 is GTSNPN, CDR2 SVGIG (reference sequence). As handled by the study authors: Using reference gene primer amplification, nucleated cell counts were estimated. Clones were sequenced by immunoSEQ multiplex PCR, and TCRdb holds only the in-frame ones, with some missing. V and J calls and clone size come straight from that table; D and trimming were deduced from the DNA. The sample consists of 40,000 to 50,000 clones, 81% of them appearing once. This chain joins TRBV30 and TRBJ1-4, with D possibly being TRBD1 (5 bases). The clonotype was recovered from a man aged 35-49 years with active or convalescent COVID-19. The sequencing input was peripheral blood. CDR3 sequence reads: CAWGGVARANEKLFF. The DNA for the CDR3 is TGTGCCTGGGGAGGGGTGGCCAGGGCGAATGAAAAACTGTTTTTT. Drawing the rest from reference TRBV30 and TRBJ1-4, the complete variable domain is SQTIHQWPATLVQPVGSPLSLECTVEGTSNPNLYWYRQAAGRGLQLLFYSVGIGQISSEVPQNLSASRPQDRQFILSSKKLLLSDSGFYLCAWGGVARANEKLFFGSGTQLSVL.